This TCR beta chain was sequenced in a study of CD8 T cells in ankylosing spondylitis. TCRdb re-called the 5' RACE reads with MiXCR, one entry per CDR3 protein. In the table there are under 450,000 distinct CDR3 sequences, roughly 18% of which are singletons. Per germline, CDR1 LGHDT and CDR2 YNNKEL (reference sequence). Trimming took 4 bases from V and 7 from J, leaving 14 bases between them. The CDR3 consists of 14 residues. Findings and limits, study-wide: Earlier work had already found some motif variants in reactive arthritis synovial fluid and blood. Within peripheral blood, clones linked to disease were CD8+ and relatively rare. Researchers reportedly found disease-linked clones significantly enriched in matched ankylosing spondylitis synovial fluid. A motif of roughly 8 highly homologous TCR beta variants was seen as apparently characteristic of ankylosing spondylitis blood.

This clonotype was recorded a few times. The antigen is unknown. Material for sequencing was blood, either unsorted or a sorted T cell fraction (not recorded which). The TCR comes from a male donor with ankylosing spondylitis. This chain uses TRBV3-1 with TRBJ1-5; a weak D match, TRBD1 (6 bases). CDR3 DNA: TGTGCCAGCAGCCTTGGACAGCCAACCCAGCCCCAGCATTTT. The encoded protein is CASSLGQPTQPQHF.